Sequencing of this T cell receptor (beta chain) was carried out in a study of control samples from healthy donors and cancer patients. Unmatched junction bases numbered 10, after V lost 5 bases and J lost 1 base. CDR3 size: 17 residues. CDR1 and CDR2 (germline): SGHVS, FQNEAQ. Sequencing was performed with immunoSEQ multiplex PCR; in TCRdb, only in-frame clones are kept and a portion is missing. The sample contains under 200,000 clones, almost 90% of which appear only once. This sequence was found in a woman aged 25 to 39 in good health. Sequencing input: blood. The V call is TRBV7-8, the J call TRBJ1-5, with TRBD1 matching 8 bases. The CDR3, as DNA: TGTGCCAGCAGCCCAAGAAGGACAGGGCTCAGCAATCAGCCCCAGCATTTT. Its translation is CASSPRRTGLSNQPQHF.